The 6 T cell receptor beta chains in this list originate from one sample, sequenced in a study of T cells in Graves' hyperthyroidism and ophthalmopathy. Regions amplified from RNA transcripts were the TCR beta CDR3 regions. A first-round RT-PCR of the TCR CDR3 used the HTBI primer set. In TCRdb, the multiplex PCR reads were re-called with MiXCR into one record per CDR3 protein. The sample contains a few hundred thousand distinct CDR3 sequences, roughly 19% of which appear only once. Sequenced sample: blood. These receptors all come from a man in his fifties with Graves' ophthalmopathy.

This clonotype has a handful of counts. The rearrangement links TRBV20-1 to TRBJ1-2, with a possible D match to TRBD1 (5 bases). Trimming took 4 bases from V and 5 from J, leaving 11 bases between them. Per the germline V gene, CDR1 is DFQATT and CDR2 is SNEGSKA (reference sequence). The CDR3 is 12 amino acids. The CDR3: CSATRPGYGYTF. CDR3 DNA sequence: TGCAGTGCTACACGCCCAGGGTATGGCTACACCTTC.

The V gene is TRBV29-1, the J gene TRBJ1-5; a possible D gene is TRBD1 (6 bases). This CDR3 comprises 13 residues. Trimming left V 3 bases short and J 4 bases short, with 10 bases between. Germline V gene data show CDR1 as SQVTM and CDR2 as ANQGSEA. The CDR3 coding sequence is TGCAGCGTTGATGAAGGGGGAAATCAGCCCCAGCATTTT. Translation gives CSVDEGGNQPQHF.

This clonotype was seen only a few times. The chain joins TRBV11-2 to TRBJ1-1, with a possible D match to TRBD1 (5 bases). V was pared by 3 bases and J by 4 bases, with 6 bases between. The CDR3 totals 12 residues. Germline V gene data show CDR1 as SGHAT and CDR2 as FQNNGV. The CDR3 loop is CASSFGGTEAFF. The CDR3 region has the DNA TGTGCCAGCAGCTTCGGGGGCACTGAAGCTTTCTTT.

V usage is TRBV20-1 and J usage is TRBJ2-5; TRBD2 matches 14 bases. Germline CDR1 is DFQATT and CDR2 is SNEGSKA (reference sequence). V shed 5 bases and J 4 bases; nucleotides not matched to a gene: 6. The CDR3 has 15 residues. CDR3 DNA sequence: TGCAGTGCTTGGGGGACTAGCGGGAGTAGAGAGACCCAGTACTTC. Translation gives CSAWGTSGSRETQYF.

Only a few counts were recorded for this clonotype. The V call is TRBV5-1, the J call TRBJ2-6, with TRBD2 identical over 10 bases. Per germline, CDR1 SGHRS and CDR2 YFSETQ. The CDR3 has 17 amino acids. With V trimmed by 4 bases and J by 2 bases, 6 bases remained unmatched. The CDR3: CASSQLAGRAGANVLTF. The DNA for the CDR3 is TGCGCCAGCAGCCAACTAGCGGGACGTGCTGGGGCCAACGTCCTGACTTTC.

The table lists this clonotype with many counts. V usage is TRBV28 and J usage is TRBJ2-5; 8 bases line up with TRBD2. Trimming took 8 bases from V and 0 from J; bases not matched to a gene: 14. Germline V gene lookup returns CDR1 MDHEN and CDR2 SYDVKM. The CDR3 sequence is 17 residues long. The chain's CDR3 is CASHIRSGGGYQETQYF. The CDR3 nucleotides read TGTGCCAGCCATATACGCTCCGGCGGGGGGTACCAAGAGACCCAGTACTTC.